This TCR beta chain derives from a study of T cells expressing NK-cell markers. The CDR3 is made up of 15 amino acids. CDR1 and CDR2 from the germline V gene are LNHNV and YYDKDF (reference sequence). Using the 5' RACE reads, TCRdb records one entry per CDR3 protein without DNA. The table for this sample gives a few hundred thousand distinct CDR3 sequences. The V call is TRBV15, the J call TRBJ2-5. The clonotype originates from a man aged 18 to 35 in good health. The sample consisted of blood T cells: a sorted CD56 or NKG2C T cell subset, CD4+ or CD8+ T cells, or bulk PBMC T cells (not recorded which). The CDR3 loop is CATSRDLVGGETQYF.